Reported below is one T cell receptor (beta chain). Survey-level immunoSEQ sequencing profiled the TCR beta repertoire. Clones were sequenced by immunoSEQ multiplex PCR, and TCRdb holds only the in-frame ones, with some missing. This table holds under 90,000 clones, just over 90% found once. Germline V gives CDR1 MDHEN, CDR2 SYDVKM. Trimming cost V 5 bases and J 4 bases, with 17 bases left between them. This CDR3 spans 15 amino acids. The source is a man between 40 and 49 years old with rheumatoid arthritis. The rearrangement joins TRBV28 to TRBJ1-2; D might be TRBD1 (5 bases). The material sequenced was PBMCs. The chain's CDR3 is CASSPGGEETYGYTF. The CDR3 bases are TGTGCCAGCAGTCCGGGGGGGGAAGAGACCTATGGCTACACCTTC.